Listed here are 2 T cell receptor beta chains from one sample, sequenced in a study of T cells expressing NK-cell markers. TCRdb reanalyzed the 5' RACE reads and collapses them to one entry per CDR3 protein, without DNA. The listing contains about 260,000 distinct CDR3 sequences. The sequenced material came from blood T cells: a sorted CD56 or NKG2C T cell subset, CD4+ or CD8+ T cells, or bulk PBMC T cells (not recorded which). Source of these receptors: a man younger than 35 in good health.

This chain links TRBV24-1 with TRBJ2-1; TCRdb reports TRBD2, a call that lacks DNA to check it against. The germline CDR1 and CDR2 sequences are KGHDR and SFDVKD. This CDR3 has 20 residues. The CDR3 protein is CATSDPHLGEGPLSYNEQFF.

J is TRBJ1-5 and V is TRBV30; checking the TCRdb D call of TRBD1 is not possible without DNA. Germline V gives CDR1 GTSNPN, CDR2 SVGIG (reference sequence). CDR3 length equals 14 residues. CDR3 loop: CAWSVAGGSQPQHF.